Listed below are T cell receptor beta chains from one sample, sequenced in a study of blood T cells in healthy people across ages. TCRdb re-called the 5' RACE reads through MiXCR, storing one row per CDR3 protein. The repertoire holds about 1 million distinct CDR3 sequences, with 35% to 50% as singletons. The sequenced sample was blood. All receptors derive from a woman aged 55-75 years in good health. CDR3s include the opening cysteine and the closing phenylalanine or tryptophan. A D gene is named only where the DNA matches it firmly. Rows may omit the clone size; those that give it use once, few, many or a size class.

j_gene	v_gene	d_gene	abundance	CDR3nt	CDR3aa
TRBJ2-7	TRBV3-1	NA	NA	TGTGCCAGCAGCCAAGGACGCGGAGGGCAGTACTTC	CASSQGRGGQYF
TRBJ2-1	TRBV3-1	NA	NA	TGTGCCAGCAGCCGGACCCCTTTGGGGGGACTCAACAATGAGCAGTTCTTC	CASSRTPLGGLNNEQFF
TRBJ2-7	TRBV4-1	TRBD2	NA	TGCGCCAGCAGCCTACTAGCGGGAGCGGTCCACGAGCAGTACTTC	CASSLLAGAVHEQYF
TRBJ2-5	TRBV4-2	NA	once	TGTGCCAGCAGCCCGGGGTTTTCTGAAGAGACCCAGTACTTC	CASSPGFSEETQYF
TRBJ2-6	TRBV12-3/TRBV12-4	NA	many	TGTGCCAGCAGTTTACGGGGGTCTGGGGCCAACGTCCTGACTTTC	CASSLRGSGANVLTF
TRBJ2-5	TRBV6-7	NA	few	TGTGCCAGCAGTCACGGGACCCCGAAAGAGACCCAGTACTTC	CASSHGTPKETQYF
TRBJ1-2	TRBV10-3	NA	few	TGTGCCATCAGTCAGCGGACGGACTTTAACTATGGCTACACCTTC	CAISQRTDFNYGYTF
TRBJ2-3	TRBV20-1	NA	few	TGCAGTGCTAGGCCCGTAGCGGTTAGCACAGATACGCAGTATTTT	CSARPVAVSTDTQYF
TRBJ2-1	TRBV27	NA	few	TGTGCCAGCAGTCCCTCCACTTTCGAGACCCAGTTCTTC	CASSPSTFETQFF
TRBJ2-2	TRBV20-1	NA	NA	TGCAGTGCTCTAAGGGGGGTGAAAGCCGGGGAGCTGTTTTTT	CSALRGVKAGELFF
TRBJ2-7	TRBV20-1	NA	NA	TGCAGTGCTAGAGATCATATGAGGACAGCCTACTACGAGCAGTACTTC	CSARDHMRTAYYEQYF
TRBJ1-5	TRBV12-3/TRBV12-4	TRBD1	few	TGTGCCAGCACCATGACAGGGAGCAATCAGCCCCAGCATTTT	CASTMTGSNQPQHF
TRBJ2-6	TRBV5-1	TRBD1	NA	TGCGCCAGCAGCCCGGACAGGGCTGGGGCCAACGTCCTGACTTTC	CASSPDRAGANVLTF
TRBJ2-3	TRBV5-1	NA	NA	TGCGCCAGCCACTCCCCGGCCTCTTCGGGAAATACGCAGTATTTT	CASHSPASSGNTQYF
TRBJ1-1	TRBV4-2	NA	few	TGTGCCAGCAGCCAAGTGATCAACACTGAAGCTTTCTTT	CASSQVINTEAFF
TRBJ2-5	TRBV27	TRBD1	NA	TGTGCCAGCAGTTTATCCGGGACAGGGGTGTACGAGCAGAACTTC	CASSLSGTGVYEQNF
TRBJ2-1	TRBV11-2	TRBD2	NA	TGTGCCAGCACCCGGACTAGCGGGAATGGAGAGACCCAGTTCTTC	CASTRTSGNGETQFF
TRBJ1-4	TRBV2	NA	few	TGTGCCAGCAGTCGCGGGAGGACTGAAAAACTGTTTTTT	CASSRGRTEKLFF
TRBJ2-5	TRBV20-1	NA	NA	TGCAGTGCCGAGCCCTCAGGGGAGACCCAGTACTTC	CSAEPSGETQYF
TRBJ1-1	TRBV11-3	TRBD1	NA	TGTGCCAGCAGCAAAGGACAGGCGAACACTGAAGCTTTCTTT	CASSKGQANTEAFF
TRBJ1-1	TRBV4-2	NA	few	TGTGCCAGCAGCCACGGTCGGAACACTGAAGCTTTCTTT	CASSHGRNTEAFF
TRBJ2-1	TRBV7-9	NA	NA	TGTGCCAGCAGCTTACGGCCCCTCGGGTCCTACAATGAGCAGTTCTTC	CASSLRPLGSYNEQFF
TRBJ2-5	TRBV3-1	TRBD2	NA	TGTGCCAGCAGCCCCGGGACTAGCTTTGGGACCCAGTACTTC	CASSPGTSFGTQYF
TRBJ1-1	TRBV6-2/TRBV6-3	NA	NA	TGTGCCAGCAGTTACTCCATGAACACTGAAGCTTTCTTT	CASSYSMNTEAFF
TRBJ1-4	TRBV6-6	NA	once	TGTGCCAGCAGTTACTCTTCAGAGCCTAATGAAAAACTGTTTTTT	CASSYSSEPNEKLFF
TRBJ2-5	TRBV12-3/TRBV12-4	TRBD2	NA	TGTGCCAGCAGTCCGAGGGCGGGGGGCACAGAGACCCAGTACTTC	CASSPRAGGTETQYF
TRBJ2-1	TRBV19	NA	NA	TGTGCCAGTAGTGTACTGGGGCCACAGCCCGACAATGAGCAGTTCTTC	CASSVLGPQPDNEQFF
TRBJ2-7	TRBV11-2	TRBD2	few	TGTGCCAGCAGCCTTAGCGGGATCCCCTACGAGCAGTACTTC	CASSLSGIPYEQYF
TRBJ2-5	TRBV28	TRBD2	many	TGTGCCAGCAGCCTAGCGGGAGCGGGAGAGACCCAGTACTTC	CASSLAGAGETQYF
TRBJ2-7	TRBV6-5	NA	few	TGTGCCAGCAGCAAGGGACATGTAGGCTCCTACGAGCAGTACTTC	CASSKGHVGSYEQYF
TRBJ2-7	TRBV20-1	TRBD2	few	TGCAGTGCTATTGGGCTAGCGGGAGAGCCTAAAGTAACCTACGAGCAGTACTTC	CSAIGLAGEPKVTYEQYF
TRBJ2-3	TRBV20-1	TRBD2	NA	TGCAGTGCTAGGCGGGCGGGCGGGAGTTGGTACACAGATACGCAGTATTTT	CSARRAGGSWYTDTQYF
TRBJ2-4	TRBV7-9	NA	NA	TGTGCCAGCAGCTCCCCGGAGACTAGTCTCAATATTCAGTACTTC	CASSSPETSLNIQYF
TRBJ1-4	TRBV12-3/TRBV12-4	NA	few	TGTGCCAGCAGGCAGGGAGCGGCTAATGAAAAACTGTTTTTT	CASRQGAANEKLFF
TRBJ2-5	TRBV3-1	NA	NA	TGTGCCAGCAGCCAAGATGGGGACCAAGAGACCCAGCACTTC	CASSQDGDQETQHF
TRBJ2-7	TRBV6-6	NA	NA	TGTGCCAGCAGCGACCTAGCGAAACTCTACGAGCAGTACTTC	CASSDLAKLYEQYF
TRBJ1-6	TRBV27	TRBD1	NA	TGTGCCAGCAGTCCAGGGACAGTACGGGGCTCCTATAATTCACCCCTCCACTTT	CASSPGTVRGSYNSPLHF
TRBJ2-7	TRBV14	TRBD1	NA	TGTGCCAGCAGCCAAGACTTGAGGACAGGGGACTACGAGCAGTACTTC	CASSQDLRTGDYEQYF
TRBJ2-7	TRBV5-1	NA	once	TGCGCCAGCAGCCGACCGAGTAGCGAGCCTAGGGAGCAGTACTTC	CASSRPSSEPREQYF
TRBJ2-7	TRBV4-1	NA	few	TGCGCCAGCAGCCAAGAGCAGGGGTATGACGAGCAGTACTTC	CASSQEQGYDEQYF